This T cell receptor (beta chain) was recorded in a study of T cells in Graves' hyperthyroidism and ophthalmopathy. This CDR3 contains 14 residues. Trimming removed 5 bases from V and 6 bases from J; junction bases left unmatched: 7. The germline CDR1 and CDR2 sequences are SGHVS and FQNEAQ. At least ten counts were recorded for this clonotype. Amplified regions were TCR beta CDR3 sequences from RNA transcripts. First-round RT-PCR targeting the TCR CDR3 was performed with the HTBI primer set. TCRdb analysed the multiplex PCR reads with MiXCR anew, one entry per CDR3 protein. Among roughly 700,000 distinct CDR3 sequences listed, 17% were seen once.

The clonotype was recovered from a man aged 45-65 years with Graves' hyperthyroidism. Sequenced sample: blood. J is TRBJ1-5 and V is TRBV7-8; 7 nucleotides align to TRBD1. CDR3 protein: CASSQRQGGQPQHF. In nucleotides, the CDR3 is TGTGCCAGCAGCCAAAGACAGGGCGGTCAGCCCCAGCATTTT.